The 4 T cell receptor beta chains given below trace back to one sample, sequenced in a study of metastatic and nonmetastatic thyroid tumors. TCRdb re-called clones via MiXCR from the PCR reads. The sample lists about 28,000 clones; 20% to 30% were seen once. Thyroid surgery took place with no prior treatment in any patient. Sequenced input: blood. All receptors come from a female donor with papillary thyroid cancer or a benign thyroid nodule (not recorded which). Some clones in this sample may be carry-over from other donors' samples.

Concerning this clone: The junction shows a germline mismatch at one end, possibly a read error. The chain employs TRBV30 and TRBJ2-1, with 11 bases aligning to TRBD2. CDR3 length equals 15 residues. Germline assignment: CDR1 GTSNPN and CDR2 SVGIG (reference sequence). This CDR3 is CACQLAGASYNVQFF. CDR3 nucleotide sequence: TGTGCCTGCCAACTAGCGGGGGCCTCCTACAATGTGCAGTTCTTC.

Relative to its sample, this clone is medium-sized (0.01 to 0.1%). The chain employs TRBV12-3 or TRBV12-4 and TRBJ1-3; D not certain. Trimming removed 4 bases from V and 0 bases from J, with 10 bases in between. CDR3 length: 15 amino acids. CDR3 loop: CASSSGSSSGNTIYF. In DNA form, the CDR3 reads TGTGCCAGCAGTTCGGGTTCGAGCTCTGGAAACACCATATATTTT.

This clone rates as medium-sized (0.01 to 0.1%). The gene calls are TRBV6-1 and TRBJ2-1, with a tentative D call TRBD2 (5 bases). The CDR3 sequence is 17 residues long. CDR1 is MNHNS, CDR2 SASEGT, per germline. Trimming removed 3 bases at V and 5 bases at J, with 20 bases between. The CDR3, as DNA: TGTGCCAGCAGTGACGATTCTAGAGCGGAGAATCACAATGAGCAGTTCTTC. Translated: CASSDDSRAENHNEQFF.

Note on this clone: At one boundary the junction diverges from the germline segment, which might be a read error. In DNA, the CDR3 is TGTGCCAGTAGTGAAACCGTGACTAGAGTCTCTGGGCAGTACTTC. Its translation is CASSETVTRVSGQYF. This chain joins TRBV6-1 and TRBJ2-7; D may be TRBD2 (6 bases). This CDR3 comprises 15 residues. CDR1 is MNHNS and CDR2 is SASEGT in the germline V gene.